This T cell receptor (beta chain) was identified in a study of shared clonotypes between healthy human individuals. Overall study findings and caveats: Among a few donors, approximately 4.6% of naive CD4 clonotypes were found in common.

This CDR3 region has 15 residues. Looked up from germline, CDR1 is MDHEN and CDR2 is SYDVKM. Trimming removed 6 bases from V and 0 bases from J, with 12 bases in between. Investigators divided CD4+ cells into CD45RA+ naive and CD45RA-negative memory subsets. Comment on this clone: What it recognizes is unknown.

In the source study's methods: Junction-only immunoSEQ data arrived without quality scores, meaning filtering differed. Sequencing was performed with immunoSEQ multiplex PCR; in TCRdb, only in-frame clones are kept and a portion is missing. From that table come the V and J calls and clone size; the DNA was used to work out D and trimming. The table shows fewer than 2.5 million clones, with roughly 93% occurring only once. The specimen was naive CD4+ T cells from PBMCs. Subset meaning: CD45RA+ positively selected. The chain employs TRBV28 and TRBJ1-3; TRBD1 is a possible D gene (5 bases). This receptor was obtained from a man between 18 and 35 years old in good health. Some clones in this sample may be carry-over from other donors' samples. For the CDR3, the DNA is TGTGCCAGCAGCTACAGGCGCCCCTCTGGAAACACCATATATTTT. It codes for CASSYRRPSGNTIYF.